One sample yielded the 9 T cell receptor beta chains listed below, sequenced in a study of regulatory T cells in long-lasting Graves disease. The time point here: newly diagnosed GD, antithyroid drugs for less than 3 months. RNA isolated from PBMCs was used to make the TCR library. Arm-PCR of CDR3 regions with iRepertoire HTBI primers generated TCR beta libraries. MiXCR, run by TCRdb on the multiplex PCR reads, gives a single entry per CDR3 protein. The table includes some 350,000 distinct CDR3 sequences, about 16% detected once. The data also belong to a second study, concerning T cells in Graves' hyperthyroidism and ophthalmopathy.

The sequenced sample was peripheral blood mononuclear cells (PBMCs), obtained at new diagnosis, from a patient treated with antithyroid drugs. These receptors all come from a woman younger than 35 with Graves disease.

This clonotype was recorded at least ten times. The chain links TRBV5-1 to TRBJ2-3, with D uncertain. The V and J ends lost 7 bases and 0 bases respectively, with 15 bases between them. The CDR3 is made up of 15 amino acids. The germline CDR1 and CDR2 sequences are SGHRS and YFSETQ. The CDR3 nucleotides are TGCGCCAGCGCGACCGGCGGAACTAGCACAGATACGCAGTATTTT. Translating gives CASATGGTSTDTQYF.

This clonotype was seen many times. The chain carries TRBV7-2 and TRBJ2-5; the D is unclear. From germline, CDR1 is SGHTA and CDR2 FQGNSA. V was trimmed by 5 bases and J by 6 bases, leaving 7 bases between them. The CDR3 loop spans 11 amino acids. CDR3 sequence (DNA): TGTGCCAGCAGCCCTCAGAAGACCCAGTACTTC. Amino acids: CASSPQKTQYF.

This clonotype showed up many times. The V and J genes are TRBV6-1 and TRBJ2-2, with D perhaps matching TRBD2 (6 bases). V lost 1 base and J lost 3, with 6 bases in between. This CDR3 region has 14 residues. The V gene's germline CDR1 is MNHNS and CDR2 SASEGT. The CDR3 is CASSEGGDTGELFF. The DNA of the CDR3 is TGTGCCAGCAGTGAAGGGGGGGACACCGGGGAGCTGTTTTTT.

The rearrangement joins TRBV7-2 to TRBJ2-7; possibly TRBD1 or TRBD2 for D (7 bases each). Germline V gives CDR1 SGHTA, CDR2 FQGNSA. The CDR3 totals 14 residues. The V end was cut by 2 bases, the J end by 7 bases, with 15 bases between. The CDR3 region has the DNA TGTGCCAGCAGCTTATCGACAGGGAGGGCGGAGCAGTACTTC. It encodes CASSLSTGRAEQYF. The variable domain in full, with the rest retrieved from reference TRBV7-2 and TRBJ2-7, is GAGVSQSPSNKVTEKGKDVELRCDPISGHTALYWYRQSLGQGLEFLIYFQGNSAPDKSGLPSDRFSAERTGGSVSTLTIQRTQQEDSAVYLCASSLSTGRAEQYFGPGTRLTVT.

The sample holds many counts of this clonotype. The chain carries TRBV7-3 and TRBJ2-7; possibly TRBD1 for D (6 bases). Between the trimmed V and J ends, which lost 5 bases and 3 bases, there was a span of 17 bases. The CDR3 runs to 15 residues. Germline V CDR1 and CDR2: SGHTA, FQGTGA. The CDR3 loop reads CASSPRAGVIYEQYF. As DNA, the CDR3 is TGTGCCAGCAGCCCAAGGGCAGGGGTAATCTACGAGCAGTACTTC.

This clonotype appeared many times. V and J are TRBV6-1 and TRBJ2-1; 7 nucleotides align to TRBD1. Germline lookup yields CDR1 MNHNS and CDR2 SASEGT. The junction had 5 bases not matched to a gene; V was cut back by 3 bases and J by 6 bases. The CDR3 covers 14 residues. CDR3 coding DNA: TGTGCCAGCAGTGACAGGGGGTTCCTCAATGAGCAGTTCTTC. Translated, it gives CASSDRGFLNEQFF.

The V call is TRBV3-1, the J call TRBJ2-6; possible D gene TRBD1, 6 bases. Germline assignment: CDR1 LGHDT and CDR2 YNNKEL (reference sequence). The CDR3 has 18 amino acids. V lost 2 bases and J 0 bases, leaving 14 bases between the germline ends. The CDR3 sequence: CASSQSQGRLSGANVLTF. In DNA form, the CDR3 reads TGTGCCAGCAGCCAAAGCCAGGGGCGCCTCTCTGGGGCCAACGTCCTGACTTTC.

As concerns this clonotype: A clone one base away is much larger, so this may be a read error. This CDR3 fails to terminate in the conserved phenylalanine or tryptophan, so it likely reflects a read error. The genes are TRBV7-3 and TRBJ2-1; D remains unclear. V was trimmed by 7 bases and J by 9 bases, leaving 16 bases between them. Germline V CDR1 and CDR2: SGHTA, FQGTGA. The CDR3 runs to 13 residues. CDR3 amino acids: CASTIERHGEQFL. The CDR3 bases are TGTGCCAGCACGATTGAAAGGCACGGTGAGCAGTTCCTC.

In this sample, this clonotype turned up a few times. This rearrangement joins TRBV7-9 to TRBJ1-4; D ambiguous. The CDR3 sequence is 13 residues long. Per the germline V gene, CDR1 is SEHNR and CDR2 is FQNEAQ (reference sequence). V was clipped by 5 bases and J by 8 bases, with 12 bases between them. CDR3 protein: CASSREVSEKLFF. The CDR3 bases are TGTGCCAGCAGCCGAGAGGTCTCCGAAAAACTGTTTTTT.